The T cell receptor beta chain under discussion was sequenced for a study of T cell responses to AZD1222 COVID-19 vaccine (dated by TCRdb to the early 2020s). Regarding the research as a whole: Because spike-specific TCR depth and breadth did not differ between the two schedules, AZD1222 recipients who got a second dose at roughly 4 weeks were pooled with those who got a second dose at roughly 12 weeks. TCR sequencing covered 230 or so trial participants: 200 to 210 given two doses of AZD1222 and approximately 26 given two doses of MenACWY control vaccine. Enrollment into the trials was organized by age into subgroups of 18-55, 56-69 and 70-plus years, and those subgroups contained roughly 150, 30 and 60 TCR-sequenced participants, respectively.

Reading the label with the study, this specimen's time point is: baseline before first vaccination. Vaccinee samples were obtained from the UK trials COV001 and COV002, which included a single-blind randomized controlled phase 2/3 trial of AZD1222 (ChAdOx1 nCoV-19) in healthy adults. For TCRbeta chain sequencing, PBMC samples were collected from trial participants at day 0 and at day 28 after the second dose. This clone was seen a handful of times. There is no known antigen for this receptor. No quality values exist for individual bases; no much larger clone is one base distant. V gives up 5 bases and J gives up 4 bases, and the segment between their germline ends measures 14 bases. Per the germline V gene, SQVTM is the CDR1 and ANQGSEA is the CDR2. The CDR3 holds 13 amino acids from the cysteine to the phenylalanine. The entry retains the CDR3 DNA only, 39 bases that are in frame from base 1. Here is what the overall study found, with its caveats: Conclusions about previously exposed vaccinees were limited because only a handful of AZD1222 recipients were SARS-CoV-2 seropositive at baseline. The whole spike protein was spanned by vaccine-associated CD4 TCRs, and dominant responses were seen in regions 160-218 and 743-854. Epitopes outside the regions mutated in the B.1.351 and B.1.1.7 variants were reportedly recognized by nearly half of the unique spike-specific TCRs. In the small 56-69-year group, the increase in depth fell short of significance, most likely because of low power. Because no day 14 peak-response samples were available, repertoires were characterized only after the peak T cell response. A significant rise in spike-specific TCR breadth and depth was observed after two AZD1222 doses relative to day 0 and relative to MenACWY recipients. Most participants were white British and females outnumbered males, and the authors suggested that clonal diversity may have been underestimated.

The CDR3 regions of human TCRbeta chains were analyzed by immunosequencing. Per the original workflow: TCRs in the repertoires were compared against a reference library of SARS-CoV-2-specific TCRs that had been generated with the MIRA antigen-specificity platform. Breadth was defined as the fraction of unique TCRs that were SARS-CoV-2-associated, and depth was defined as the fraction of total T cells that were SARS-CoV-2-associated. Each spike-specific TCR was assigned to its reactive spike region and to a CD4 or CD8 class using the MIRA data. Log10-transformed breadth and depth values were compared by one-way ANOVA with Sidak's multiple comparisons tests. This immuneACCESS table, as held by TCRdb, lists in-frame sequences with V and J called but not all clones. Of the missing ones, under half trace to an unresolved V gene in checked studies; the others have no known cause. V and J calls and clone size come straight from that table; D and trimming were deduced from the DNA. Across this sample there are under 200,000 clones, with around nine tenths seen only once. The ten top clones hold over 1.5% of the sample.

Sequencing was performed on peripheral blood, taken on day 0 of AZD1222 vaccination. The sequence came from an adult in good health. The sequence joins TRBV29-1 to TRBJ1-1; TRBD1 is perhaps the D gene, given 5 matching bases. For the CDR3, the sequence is CSVRGSAGTEAFF. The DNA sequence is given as TGCAGCGTTAGGGGATCTGCGGGCACTGAAGCTTTCTTT.